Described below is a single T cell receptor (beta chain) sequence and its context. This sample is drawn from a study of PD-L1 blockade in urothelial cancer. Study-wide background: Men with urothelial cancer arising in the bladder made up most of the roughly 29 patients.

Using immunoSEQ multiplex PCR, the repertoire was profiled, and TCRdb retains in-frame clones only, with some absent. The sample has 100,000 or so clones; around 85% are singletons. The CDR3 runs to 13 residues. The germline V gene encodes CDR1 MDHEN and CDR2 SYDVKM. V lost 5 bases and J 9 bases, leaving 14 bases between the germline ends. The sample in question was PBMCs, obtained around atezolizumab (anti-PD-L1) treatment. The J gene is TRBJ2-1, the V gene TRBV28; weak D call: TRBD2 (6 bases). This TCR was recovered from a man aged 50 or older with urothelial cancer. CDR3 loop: CASSADGGSEQFF. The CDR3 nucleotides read TGTGCCAGCAGTGCCGACGGGGGATCTGAGCAGTTCTTC.